This passage covers 10 T cell receptor beta chains from one sample sequenced in a study of cytomegalovirus exposure and HLA in healthy donors. 60 Vbeta and 13 Jbeta primers were used in PCR. Measured with immunoSEQ multiplex PCR; TCRdb has only the in-frame clones, and not every one. The data contain over 130,000 clones, over 75% of them singletons. The sequenced material came from PBMCs. Receptors were obtained from a male donor in good health and CMV-seronegative.

This sequence joins TRBV6-1 and TRBJ2-1; D is unclear. V gave up 6 bases and J gave up 3 bases, with 15 bases separating them. The germline V gene encodes CDR1 MNHNS and CDR2 SASEGT. This CDR3 comprises 15 residues. The CDR3 DNA is TGTGCCAGCAGCGCCCCCCCCGCAGGCTACAATGAGCAGTTCTTC. Its translation is CASSAPPAGYNEQFF.

The CDR3 DNA reads TGTGCCAGCAGTTTATCGGGCCAGAATATAATGAACACTGAAGCTTTCTTT. Translated: CASSLSGQNIMNTEAFF. This chain joins TRBV27 and TRBJ1-1; D unresolved. Trimming took 0 bases from V and 0 from J, leaving 14 bases between them. The V gene's germline CDR1 is MNHEY and CDR2 SMNVEV (reference sequence). The CDR3 has 17 amino acids.

The V call is TRBV27, the J call TRBJ2-1, with TRBD2 matching over 11 bases. Per the germline V gene, CDR1 is MNHEY and CDR2 is SMNVEV (reference sequence). CDR3 length equals 16 residues. J gave up 5 bases and V 6 bases, and 9 bases lay outside the gene matches. The CDR3 DNA reads as TGTGCCAGCAGCTACCTTAGCGGGAGGGGGAACAATGAGCAGTTCTTC. Its protein is CASSYLSGRGNNEQFF.

The V call is TRBV13, the J call TRBJ2-7; TRBD2 aligns across 8 bases. V gave up 4 bases and J gave up 2 bases; unmatched junction bases: 10. The CDR3 has 16 amino acids. CDR1 and CDR2 from the germline V gene are PRHDT and FYEKMQ (reference sequence). CDR3 amino acids: CASSSNSGMAPYEQYF. The CDR3 DNA sequence: TGTGCCAGCAGCTCAAATAGCGGGATGGCCCCCTACGAGCAGTACTTC.

The J gene is TRBJ2-7, the V gene TRBV4-1; a weak D match, TRBD1 (6 bases). The CDR3 is 13 amino acids. Germline CDR1 reads MGHRA; CDR2 reads YSYEKL. The germline V and J ends were trimmed by 6 bases and 0 bases, with 9 bases remaining between them. The CDR3 coding sequence is TGCGCCAGCAGGGACAGCAGCTCCTACGAGCAGTACTTC. Protein sequence: CASRDSSSYEQYF.

V and J are TRBV21-1 and TRBJ2-1; the D call of TRBD2 is as the table states it, not checked on the DNA. TRBV21-1 is classified as a pseudogene. CDR3 size: 16 residues. The CDR3 region is CASSKGASGYYNEQFF. CDR3 nucleotides: TGTGCCAGCAGCAAAGGGGCCAGCGGCTACTACAATGAGCAGTTCTTC.

The sample holds one count of this clone. The chain carries TRBV9 and TRBJ1-3; TRBD1 matches at 8 bases. The germline V gene has CDR1 SGDLS and CDR2 YYNGEE. V trimming: 4 bases; J trimming: 0 bases; junction bases outside the gene matches: 3. CDR3 length equals 15 residues. The CDR3 spells CASSRQGNSGNTIYF. In DNA form, the CDR3 reads TGTGCCAGCAGCCGACAGGGGAACTCTGGAAACACCATATATTTT.

The V call is TRBV7-2, the J call TRBJ2-7, with a possible D match to TRBD2 (5 bases). Germline assignment: CDR1 SGHTA and CDR2 FQGNSA. The CDR3 is made up of 15 amino acids. V shed 0 bases and J shed 2 bases, with 11 bases lying between them. The CDR3 DNA follows: TGTGCCAGCAGCTTAGCGCTAGGACTTGCCTACGAGCAGTACTTC. Residues: CASSLALGLAYEQYF.

This clone was seen a single time. The chain links TRBV9 to TRBJ2-1, with TRBD2 matching 11 bases. Germline assignment: CDR1 SGDLS and CDR2 YYNGEE. J was trimmed by 6 bases and V by 2 bases; bases with no gene match: 7. The CDR3 has 16 residues. The CDR3 bases are TGTGCCAGCAGCGTTCCCGGGACTAGCGGCGTCAATGAGCAGTTCTTC. Encoded protein: CASSVPGTSGVNEQFF.

This clone has more than one count but fewer than ten. The CDR3 nucleotides read TGTGCCAGCAGCTCATCCGGGAGGCCTACCTACGAGCAGTACTTC. The encoded protein is CASSSSGRPTYEQYF. The rearrangement links TRBV5-4 to TRBJ2-7; the match to TRBD2 covers 7 bases. This CDR3 spans 15 amino acids. Trimming cost V 3 bases and J 2 bases; bases outside gene matches: 8. The V gene's germline CDR1 is SGHNT and CDR2 YYREEE (reference sequence).